This TCR beta chain was obtained from a study of T cell changes during pregnancy in multiple sclerosis. The V gene end was trimmed by 2 bases and the J gene end by 0 bases; junction bases not matched to a gene: 3. In germline, CDR1 is SGHVS, CDR2 FNYEAQ. This CDR3 region has 15 residues. Clones were read by immunoSEQ multiplex PCR, and TCRdb kept only the in-frame ones, dropping some. The data contain 65,000 to 70,000 clones, around 90% of them singletons. The clonotype originates from a female donor with multiple sclerosis, enrolled in a pregnancy study. The chain carries TRBV7-6 and TRBJ2-5; TRBD1 aligns across 7 bases. Material: peripheral blood, obtained in the first trimester of pregnancy. CDR3 in amino acids: CASSLWTGDQETQYF. The CDR3 DNA follows: TGTGCCAGCAGCTTATGGACAGGTGACCAAGAGACCCAGTACTTC.